Shown below are 3 T cell receptor beta chains from a single sample sequenced in a study of blood T cells in healthy people across ages. Then a second PCR, running about 6 to 11 cycles, was carried out with a sample-barcoded 5' primer and a J-beta primer mix. TCRdb redid the calling of the 5' RACE reads with MiXCR, one entry per CDR3 protein. The sample yields roughly 730,000 distinct CDR3 sequences, roughly three fifths seen once. Sequencing was performed on blood. These receptors all stem from a man in his forties in good health.

The chain couples TRBV6-2 or TRBV6-3 to TRBJ2-7; D perhaps matches TRBD2 (6 bases). This CDR3 comprises 14 residues. Germline V gene sequence: CDR1 MNHEY, CDR2 SVGEGT. V was trimmed by 2 bases and J by 5 bases, leaving 13 bases between them. The CDR3 region is CASSYGGGSDEQYF. For the CDR3, the DNA is TGTGCCAGCAGTTACGGTGGGGGGTCGGACGAGCAGTACTTC.

J is TRBJ2-1 and V is TRBV29-1; 8 positions agree with TRBD1. Germline assignment: CDR1 SQVTM and CDR2 ANQGSEA. The CDR3 consists of 13 residues. This chain's CDR3 is CSGVDRGYNEQFF. The CDR3 nucleotides are TGCAGTGGTGTTGACAGGGGCTACAATGAGCAGTTCTTC.

V and J are TRBV20-1 and TRBJ2-5, with 12 bases identical to TRBD2. The germline CDR1 and CDR2 sequences are DFQATT and SNEGSKA (reference sequence). J lost 7 bases, V lost 3 bases, and 21 bases had no gene match. The CDR3 has 19 amino acids. The CDR3, as DNA: TGCAGTGCTAGGGATATACTCCAGACTAGCGGGAGAACCCCGGGGACCCAGTACTTC. This sequence encodes CSARDILQTSGRTPGTQYF.